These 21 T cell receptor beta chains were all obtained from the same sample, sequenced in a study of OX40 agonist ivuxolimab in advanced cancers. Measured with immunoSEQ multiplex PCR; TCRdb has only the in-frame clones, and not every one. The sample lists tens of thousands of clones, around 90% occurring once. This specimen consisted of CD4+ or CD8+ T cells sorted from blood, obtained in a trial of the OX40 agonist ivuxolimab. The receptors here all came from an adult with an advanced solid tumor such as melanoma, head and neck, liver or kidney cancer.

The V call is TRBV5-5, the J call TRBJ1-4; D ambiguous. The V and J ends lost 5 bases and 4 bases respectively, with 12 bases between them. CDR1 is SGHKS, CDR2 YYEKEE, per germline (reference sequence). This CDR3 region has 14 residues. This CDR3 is CASSNYKGNEKLFF. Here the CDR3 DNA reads TGTGCCAGCAGTAACTACAAGGGTAATGAAAAACTGTTTTTT.

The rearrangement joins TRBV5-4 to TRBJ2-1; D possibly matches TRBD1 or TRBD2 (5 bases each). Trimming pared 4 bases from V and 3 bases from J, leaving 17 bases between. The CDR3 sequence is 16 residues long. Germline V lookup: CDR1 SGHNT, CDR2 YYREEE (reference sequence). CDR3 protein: CASSPGTARSYNEQFF. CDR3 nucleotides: TGTGCCAGCAGCCCCGGGACCGCGCGGAGCTACAATGAGCAGTTCTTC. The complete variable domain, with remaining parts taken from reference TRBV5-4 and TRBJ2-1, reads ETGVTQSPTHLIKTRGQQVTLRCSSQSGHNTVSWYQQALGQGPQFIFQYYREEENGRGNFPPRFSGLQFPNYSSELNVNALELDDSALYLCASSPGTARSYNEQFFGPGTRLTVL.

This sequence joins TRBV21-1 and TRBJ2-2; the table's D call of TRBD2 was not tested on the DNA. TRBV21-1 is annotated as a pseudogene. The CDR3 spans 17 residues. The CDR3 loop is CAFQAGEGLPNTGELFF. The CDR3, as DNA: TGTGCCTTCCAGGCCGGGGAGGGCCTCCCGAACACCGGGGAGCTGTTTTTT.

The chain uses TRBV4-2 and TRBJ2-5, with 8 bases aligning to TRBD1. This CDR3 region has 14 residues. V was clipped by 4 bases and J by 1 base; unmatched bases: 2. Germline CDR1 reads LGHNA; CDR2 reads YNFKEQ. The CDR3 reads CASSPGGSQETQYF. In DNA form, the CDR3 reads TGTGCCAGCAGCCCAGGGGGCTCCCAAGAGACCCAGTACTTC.

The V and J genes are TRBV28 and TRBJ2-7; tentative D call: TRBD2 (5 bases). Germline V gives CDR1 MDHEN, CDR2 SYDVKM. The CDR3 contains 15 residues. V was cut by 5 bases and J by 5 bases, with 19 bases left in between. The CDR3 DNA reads TGTGCCAGCAGTGGGGTTTGGGGAGTGTCAGACGAGCAGTACTTC. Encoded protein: CASSGVWGVSDEQYF.

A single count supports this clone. CDR3 sequence (DNA): TGTGCCAGTAGTATAGGAGGGGGCAACCCCCTGAACACTGAAGCTTTCTTT. Protein sequence: CASSIGGGNPLNTEAFF. The chain carries TRBV19 and TRBJ1-1; 7 positions agree with TRBD1. The CDR3 has 17 residues. V gave up 1 base and J gave up 0 bases; unmatched junction bases: 8. Germline CDR1 is LNHDA and CDR2 is SQIVND (reference sequence).

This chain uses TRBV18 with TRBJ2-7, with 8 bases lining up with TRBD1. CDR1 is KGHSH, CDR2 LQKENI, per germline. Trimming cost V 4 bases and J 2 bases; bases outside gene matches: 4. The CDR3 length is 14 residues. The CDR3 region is CASSQGQDTYEQYF. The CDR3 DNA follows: TGTGCCAGCTCACAGGGACAGGACACCTACGAGCAGTACTTC.

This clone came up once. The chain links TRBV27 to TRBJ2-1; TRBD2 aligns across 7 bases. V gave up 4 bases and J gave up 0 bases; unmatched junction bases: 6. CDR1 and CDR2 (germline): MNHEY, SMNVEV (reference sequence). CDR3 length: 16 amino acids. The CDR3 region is CASSSRLASSYNEQFF. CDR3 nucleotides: TGTGCCAGCAGTTCTCGACTAGCCAGCTCCTACAATGAGCAGTTCTTC.

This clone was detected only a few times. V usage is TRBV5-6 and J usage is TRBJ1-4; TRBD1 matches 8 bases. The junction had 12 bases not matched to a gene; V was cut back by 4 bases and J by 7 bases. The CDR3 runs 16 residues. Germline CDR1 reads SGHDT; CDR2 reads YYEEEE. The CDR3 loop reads CASSRGQGQEGEKLFF. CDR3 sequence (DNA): TGTGCCAGCAGCCGGGGGCAGGGACAGGAGGGTGAAAAACTGTTTTTT. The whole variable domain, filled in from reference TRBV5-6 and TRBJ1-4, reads DAGVTQSPTHLIKTRGQQVTLRCSPKSGHDTVSWYQQALGQGPQFIFQYYEEEERQRGNFPDRFSGHQFPNYSSELNVNALLLGDSALYLCASSRGQGQEGEKLFFGSGTQLSVL.

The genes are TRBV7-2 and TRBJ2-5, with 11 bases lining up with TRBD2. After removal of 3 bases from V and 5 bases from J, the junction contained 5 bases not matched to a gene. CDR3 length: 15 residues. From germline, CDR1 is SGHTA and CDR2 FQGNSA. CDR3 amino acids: CASSLQTSGTETQYF. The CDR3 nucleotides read TGTGCCAGCAGCTTGCAGACTAGCGGGACTGAGACCCAGTACTTC. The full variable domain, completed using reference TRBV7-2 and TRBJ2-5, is GAGVSQSPSNKVTEKGKDVELRCDPISGHTALYWYRQSLGQGLEFLIYFQGNSAPDKSGLPSDRFSAERTGGSVSTLTIQRTQQEDSAVYLCASSLQTSGTETQYFGPGTRLLVL.

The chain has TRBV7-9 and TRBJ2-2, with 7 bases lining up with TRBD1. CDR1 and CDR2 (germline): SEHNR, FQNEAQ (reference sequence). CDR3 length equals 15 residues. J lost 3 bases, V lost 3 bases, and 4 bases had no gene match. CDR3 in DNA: TGTGCCAGCAGCTTGACAGGGCCCCACACCGGGGAGCTGTTTTTT. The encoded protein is CASSLTGPHTGELFF.

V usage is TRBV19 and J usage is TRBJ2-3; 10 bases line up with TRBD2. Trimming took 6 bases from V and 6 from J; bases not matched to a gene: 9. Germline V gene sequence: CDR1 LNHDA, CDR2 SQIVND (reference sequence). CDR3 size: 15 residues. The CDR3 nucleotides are TGTGCCAGTAGATCTAGCGGGAGTGTTAGGGATACGCAGTATTTT. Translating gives CASRSSGSVRDTQYF.

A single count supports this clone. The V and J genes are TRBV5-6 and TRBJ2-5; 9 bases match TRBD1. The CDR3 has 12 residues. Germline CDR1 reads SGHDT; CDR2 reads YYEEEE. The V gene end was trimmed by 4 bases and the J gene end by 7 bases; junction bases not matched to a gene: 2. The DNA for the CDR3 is TGTGCCAGCAGCGTGGGACAGGGGACCCAGTACTTC. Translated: CASSVGQGTQYF.

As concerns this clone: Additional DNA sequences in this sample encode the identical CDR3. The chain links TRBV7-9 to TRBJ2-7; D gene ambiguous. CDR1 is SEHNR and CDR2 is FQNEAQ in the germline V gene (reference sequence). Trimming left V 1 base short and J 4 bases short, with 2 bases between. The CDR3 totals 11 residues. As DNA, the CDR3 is TGTGCCAGCAGCTTAGAGTACGAGCAGTACTTC. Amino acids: CASSLEYEQYF.

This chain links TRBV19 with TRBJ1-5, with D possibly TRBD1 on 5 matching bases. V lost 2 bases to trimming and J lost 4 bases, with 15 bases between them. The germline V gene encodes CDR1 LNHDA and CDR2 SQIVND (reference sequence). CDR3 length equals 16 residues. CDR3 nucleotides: TGTGCCAGTAGTATACTCTTCGGGACGGATAATCAGCCCCAGCATTTT. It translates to CASSILFGTDNQPQHF.

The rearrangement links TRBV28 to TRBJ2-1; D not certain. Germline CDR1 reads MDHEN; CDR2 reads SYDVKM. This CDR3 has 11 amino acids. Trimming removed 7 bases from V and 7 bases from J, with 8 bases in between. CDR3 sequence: CASISWNEQFF. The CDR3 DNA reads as TGTGCCAGCATTTCGTGGAATGAGCAGTTCTTC.

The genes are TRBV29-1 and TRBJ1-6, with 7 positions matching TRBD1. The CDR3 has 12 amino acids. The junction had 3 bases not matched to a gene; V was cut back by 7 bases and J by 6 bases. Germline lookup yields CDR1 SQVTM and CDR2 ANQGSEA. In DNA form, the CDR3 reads TGCAGCGCCCGGGACAGTAATTCACCCCTCCACTTT. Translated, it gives CSARDSNSPLHF.

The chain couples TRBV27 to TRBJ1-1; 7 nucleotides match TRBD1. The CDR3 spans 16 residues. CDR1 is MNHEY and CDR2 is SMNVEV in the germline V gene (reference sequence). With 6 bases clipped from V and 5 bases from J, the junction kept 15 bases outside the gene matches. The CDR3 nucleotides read TGTGCCAGCAGCCCCGCCGCGACAGGGAGGAGGACTGAAGCTTTCTTT. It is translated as CASSPAATGRRTEAFF.

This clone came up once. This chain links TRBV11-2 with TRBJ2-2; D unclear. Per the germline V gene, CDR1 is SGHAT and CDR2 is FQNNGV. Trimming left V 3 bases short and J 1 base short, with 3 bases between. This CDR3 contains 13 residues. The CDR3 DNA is TGTGCCAGCAGCTTCCAGAACACCGGGGAGCTGTTTTTT. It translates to CASSFQNTGELFF.

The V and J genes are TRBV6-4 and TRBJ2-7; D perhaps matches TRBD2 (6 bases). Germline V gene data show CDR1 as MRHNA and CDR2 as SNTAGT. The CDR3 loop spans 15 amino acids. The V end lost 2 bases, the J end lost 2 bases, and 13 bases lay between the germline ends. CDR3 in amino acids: CASSDESGPTYEQYF. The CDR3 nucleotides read TGTGCCAGCAGTGACGAGAGCGGGCCAACCTACGAGCAGTACTTC.

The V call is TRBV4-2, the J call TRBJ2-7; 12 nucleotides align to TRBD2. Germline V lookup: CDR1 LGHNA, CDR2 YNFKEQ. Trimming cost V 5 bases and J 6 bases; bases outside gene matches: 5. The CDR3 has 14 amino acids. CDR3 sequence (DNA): TGTGCCAGCAGCACTAGCGGGAGGATGGCCGAGCAGTACTTC. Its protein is CASSTSGRMAEQYF.